Following are 26 T cell receptor beta chains from one sample sequenced in a study of T cells in localized non-small cell lung cancer (dated by TCRdb to about 2020). Receptors were amplified or captured by the immunoSEQ multiplex PCR assay. Drawn from immuneACCESS, this table holds only the in-frame rearrangements with V and J called that TCRdb kept. Clones are partly lost; checked studies trace under half to an unresolved V gene and leave the rest unexplained. Present in this sample are 12,000 or so clones, 85% of which were seen just once. The ten largest make up around 8.6% of the sample. This specimen was peripheral blood, taken before any cancer treatment. The receptor source for this set is a male donor aged 60 or older with stage III lung adenocarcinoma.

This sequence joins TRBV7-3 and TRBJ2-2; D remains ambiguous. V lost 2 bases to trimming and J lost 0 bases, with 13 bases between them. Germline values: CDR1 SGHTA, CDR2 FQGTGA. The CDR3 extends over 17 amino acids. Written as DNA, the CDR3 is TGTGCCAGCAGCTTATCTCCTAACCCCGCGAACACCGGGGAGCTGTTTTTT. Protein product: CASSLSPNPANTGELFF.

The chain uses TRBV27 and TRBJ1-1; maybe TRBD1 (5 bases). Trimming removed 6 bases at V and 6 bases at J, with 11 bases between. The CDR3 totals 12 residues. Per germline, CDR1 MNHEY and CDR2 SMNVEV (reference sequence). In nucleotides, the CDR3 is TGTGCCAGCAGGGGGCGAGTTGCTGAAGCTTTCTTT. Protein sequence: CASRGRVAEAFF.

V is TRBV7-8 and J is TRBJ2-3, with 9 bases identical to TRBD1. The germline CDR1 and CDR2 sequences are SGHVS and FQNEAQ. Germline trimming cut 5 bases from V and 1 base from J; bases unmatched to any gene: 10. This CDR3 comprises 17 residues. This chain's CDR3 is CASSQYGTGIGTDTQYF. The CDR3 DNA follows: TGTGCCAGCAGCCAATATGGGACAGGGATAGGCACAGATACGCAGTATTTT.

The chain recombines TRBV9 with TRBJ2-3, with D unclear. CDR3 size: 13 residues. V was cut by 4 bases and J by 4 bases, with 10 bases left in between. Looked up from germline, CDR1 is SGDLS and CDR2 is YYNGEE. The CDR3 DNA sequence: TGTGCCAGCAGCACCGGACGAGCAGATACGCAGTATTTT. It translates to CASSTGRADTQYF.

This clone has just one count. This chain connects TRBV6-5 to TRBJ2-7; D unresolved. V lost 7 bases, J lost 5 bases, and 9 bases lay in between. The germline CDR1 and CDR2 sequences are MNHEY and SVGAGI. The CDR3 totals 11 residues. CDR3 protein: CASTSLHEQYF. The CDR3 nucleotides read TGTGCCAGCACCTCCCTGCACGAGCAGTACTTC.

This rearrangement joins TRBV6-1 to TRBJ2-3, with 11 bases fitting TRBD2. This CDR3 region has 15 residues. CDR1 MNHNS and CDR2 SASEGT come from the germline V gene. The junction had 9 bases not matched to a gene; V was cut back by 4 bases and J by 9 bases. CDR3 in DNA: TGTGCCAGCAGTGTAGAACTAGCGGGAGATAGAACGCAGTATTTT. Encoded protein: CASSVELAGDRTQYF.

This chain uses TRBV6-1 with TRBJ2-4, with TRBD1 matching 8 bases. The CDR3 contains 15 residues. Germline values: CDR1 MNHNS, CDR2 SASEGT. Trimming took 8 bases from V and 6 from J; bases not matched to a gene: 12. In nucleotides, the CDR3 is TGTGCCAGCCTTTTCTTCCAGGGGGCGGGAAACATTCAGTACTTC. It codes for CASLFFQGAGNIQYF.

This clone counts as medium-sized. V gene TRBV21-1 combines with J gene TRBJ2-7; the table names TRBD2, a call not compared with the DNA. TRBV21-1 is reported as a pseudogene. The CDR3 is 19 residues long. CDR3 sequence: CASSDLHLGPGLKPYEQYF. The CDR3 DNA sequence: TGTGCCAGCAGCGACCTCCATTTGGGCCCGGGACTTAAACCCTACGAGCAGTACTTC.

The V call is TRBV10-3, the J call TRBJ2-5; D gene uncertain. Germline CDR1 and CDR2: ENHRY and SYGVKD. V was shortened by 8 bases and J by 2 bases, with 12 bases between the two germline ends. The CDR3 length is 13 residues. Written as DNA, the CDR3 is TGTGCCATCGGCTCCGGACCTCAAGAGACCCAGTACTTC. Its translation is CAIGSGPQETQYF.

V gene TRBV27 combines with J gene TRBJ2-2; D remains unclear. Trimming cost V 6 bases and J 1 base, with 15 bases left between them. Germline CDR1 reads MNHEY; CDR2 reads SMNVEV (reference sequence). There are 16 residues in the CDR3. The CDR3, as DNA: TGTGCCAGCAGAGACCGGAAGCCCCGGAACACCGGGGAGCTGTTTTTT. It translates to CASRDRKPRNTGELFF.

The chain couples TRBV29-1 to TRBJ2-7, with a possible D match to TRBD1 (6 bases). CDR1 is SQVTM, CDR2 ANQGSEA, per germline. V dropped 4 bases and J dropped 4 bases, with 8 bases sitting between them. CDR3 size: 11 residues. CDR3 amino acids: CSVGQVYEQYF. The CDR3 DNA sequence: TGCAGCGTTGGACAGGTATACGAGCAGTACTTC.

The V and J genes are TRBV15 and TRBJ2-3; perhaps D is TRBD1 or TRBD2 (5 bases each). V lost 1 base, J lost 0 bases, and 11 bases lay in between. The germline CDR1 and CDR2 sequences are LNHNV and YYDKDF (reference sequence). The CDR3 consists of 16 residues. This chain's CDR3 is CATSRGGAGSTDTQYF. CDR3 coding DNA: TGTGCCACCAGCAGAGGAGGGGCAGGGAGCACAGATACGCAGTATTTT. The full variable domain, its missing parts supplied by reference TRBV15 and TRBJ2-3, is DAMVIQNPRYQVTQFGKPVTLSCSQTLNHNVMYWYQQKSSQAPKLLFHYYDKDFNNEADTPDNFQSRRPNTSFCFLDIRSPGLGDTAMYLCATSRGGAGSTDTQYFGPGTRLTVL.

This clone appeared once. The V call is TRBV28, the J call TRBJ1-2, with 10 bases lining up with TRBD1. The V segment lost 5 bases and the J segment 2 bases; nucleotides outside the gene matches: 8. From germline, CDR1 is MDHEN and CDR2 SYDVKM. The CDR3 is 16 amino acids. CDR3 in DNA: TGTGCCAGCAGTAGTGGGGGGACAGGGGCAAACTATGGCTACACCTTC. It translates to CASSSGGTGANYGYTF.

A single count supports this clone. V and J are TRBV25-1 and TRBJ2-3, with D unclear. The CDR3 spans 14 residues. V shed 4 bases and J shed 0 bases, with 8 bases lying between them. Germline V gene lookup returns CDR1 MGHDK and CDR2 SYGVNS. This CDR3 reads CASSVARSTDTQYF. CDR3 nucleotides: TGTGCCAGCAGTGTAGCCCGCAGCACAGATACGCAGTATTTT.

This rearrangement joins TRBV27 to TRBJ2-1; D remains unclear. The length of the CDR3 is 16 residues. Germline CDR1 is MNHEY and CDR2 is SMNVEV (reference sequence). V shed 5 bases and J shed 2 bases, with 16 bases lying between them. CDR3 amino acids: CASSPWSALPYNEQFF. The CDR3 bases are TGTGCCAGCAGTCCATGGTCCGCTCTCCCCTACAATGAGCAGTTCTTC.

V gene TRBV6-5 combines with J gene TRBJ2-7; perhaps TRBD1 as D (6 bases). Trimming shortened V by 6 bases and J by 2 bases, and 11 bases separated the two germline ends. This CDR3 comprises 13 residues. CDR1 is MNHEY and CDR2 is SVGAGI in the germline V gene. CDR3 in DNA: TGTGCCAGCAGCCAGACAGGCCCCTACGAGCAGTACTTC. This gives the protein CASSQTGPYEQYF.

This rearrangement joins TRBV7-8 to TRBJ1-6, with 8 bases matching TRBD1. CDR1 and CDR2 (germline): SGHVS, FQNEAQ. Trimming removed 4 bases from V and 5 bases from J; junction bases left unmatched: 4. The CDR3 length is 15 residues. The chain's CDR3 is CASSSPGQDNSPLHF. CDR3 nucleotide sequence: TGTGCCAGCAGCTCACCGGGACAGGATAATTCACCCCTCCACTTT. The full variable domain, in which reference TRBV7-8 and TRBJ1-6 provide the parts outside the CDR3, is GAGVSQSPRYKVAKRGQDVALRCDPISGHVSLFWYQQALGQGPEFLTYFQNEAQLDKSGLPSDRFFAERPEGSVSTLKIQRTQQEDSAVYLCASSSPGQDNSPLHFGNGTRLTVT.

The chain combines TRBV4-1 with TRBJ2-1; weak D call: TRBD2 (6 bases). Looked up from germline, CDR1 is MGHRA and CDR2 is YSYEKL. V lost 3 bases to trimming and J lost 6 bases, with 15 bases between them. This CDR3 comprises 15 residues. The DNA of the CDR3 is TGCGCCAGCAGCCAGCTTGCGGGAAGGGTCAATGAGCAGTTCTTC. Residues: CASSQLAGRVNEQFF.

CDR3 in DNA: TGTGCTAGTGGTTCTAGCGGGAGGGGAATTGCCTACAATGAGCAGTTCTTC. This gives the protein CASGSSGRGIAYNEQFF. The V and J genes are TRBV12-5 and TRBJ2-1; TRBD2 aligns across 12 bases. The CDR3 runs 17 residues. The junction had 6 bases not matched to a gene; V was cut back by 4 bases and J by 2 bases. Germline assignment: CDR1 LGHNT and CDR2 FRNRAP.

This sequence joins TRBV6-5 and TRBJ2-5; no clear D. In germline, CDR1 is MNHEY, CDR2 SVGAGI. The CDR3 spans 14 residues. Trimming took 0 bases from V and 5 from J, leaving 10 bases between them. CDR3 in amino acids: CASSYSGVKETQYF. Written as DNA, the CDR3 is TGTGCCAGCAGTTACTCGGGTGTGAAGGAGACCCAGTACTTC.

V gene TRBV9 combines with J gene TRBJ1-2, with D unclear. The CDR3 loop spans 14 amino acids. Looked up from germline, CDR1 is SGDLS and CDR2 is YYNGEE. The ends were cut back, 0 bases at V and 6 bases at J, with 12 bases in the middle. In DNA, the CDR3 is TGTGCCAGCAGCGTAGGAGGTTTGAGGGATGGCTACACCTTC. It codes for CASSVGGLRDGYTF.

This clone was detected once. The CDR3 loop is CASSPTNTDTQYF. The CDR3 DNA reads TGTGCCAGCAGCCCCACTAACACAGATACGCAGTATTTT. This chain connects TRBV7-9 to TRBJ2-3, with D uncertain. V dropped 5 bases and J dropped 2 bases, with 8 bases sitting between them. This CDR3 spans 13 amino acids. CDR1 is SEHNR, CDR2 FQNEAQ, per germline (reference sequence).

The chain uses TRBV7-3 and TRBJ2-7, with D possibly TRBD2 on 5 matching bases. This CDR3 region has 16 residues. Germline-derived CDR1 and CDR2 are SGHTA and FQGTGA. Between the trimmed V and J ends, which lost 3 bases and 5 bases, there was a span of 20 bases. The CDR3 region is CASSLGVAAGGHEQYF. DNA of the CDR3: TGTGCCAGCAGCTTGGGTGTTGCTGCGGGCGGCCACGAGCAGTACTTC. Variable domain in full (rest from reference TRBV7-3 and TRBJ2-7): GAGVSQTPSNKVTEKGKYVELRCDPISGHTALYWYRQSLGQGPEFLIYFQGTGAADDSGLPNDRFFAVRPEGSVSTLKIQRTERGDSAVYLCASSLGVAAGGHEQYFGPGTRLTVT.

V gene TRBV19 combines with J gene TRBJ1-3; no clear D gene. Germline CDR1 is LNHDA and CDR2 is SQIVND (reference sequence). The CDR3 runs 15 residues. V lost 5 bases and J 2 bases, leaving 13 bases between the germline ends. This chain's CDR3 is CASSFARRAGNTIYF. CDR3 DNA sequence: TGTGCCAGTAGTTTCGCGAGGAGGGCTGGAAACACCATATATTTT.

A remark on this clone: The germline gene is not matched at one end of the junction; a read error may be the cause. This chain links TRBV5-5 with TRBJ1-2; maybe TRBD1 (6 bases). This CDR3 has 13 residues. Germline V lookup: CDR1 SGHKS, CDR2 YYEKEE (reference sequence). The CDR3 nucleotides are TGTGCCAGCAGCTTTACAGGGAACTATGGCTACGCCTTC. It translates to CASSFTGNYGYAF.

The chain uses TRBV7-2 and TRBJ1-2; the D is unclear. The V and J ends lost 7 bases and 8 bases respectively, with 14 bases between them. Germline loops: CDR1 SGHTA, CDR2 FQGNSA. CDR3 length: 12 amino acids. For the CDR3, the DNA is TGTGCCAGCAACAATAAGGTGGGCGGCTACACCTTC. Translated, it gives CASNNKVGGYTF.